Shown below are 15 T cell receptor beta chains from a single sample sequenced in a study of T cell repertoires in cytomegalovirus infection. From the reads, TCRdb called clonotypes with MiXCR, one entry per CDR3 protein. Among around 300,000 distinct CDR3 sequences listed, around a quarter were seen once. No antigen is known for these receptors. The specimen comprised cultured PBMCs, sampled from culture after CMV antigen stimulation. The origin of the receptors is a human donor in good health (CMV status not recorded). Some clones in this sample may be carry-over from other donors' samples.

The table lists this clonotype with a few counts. CDR3 bases: TGTGCCACCAGCCCTAGCGGTCCATACAATGAGCAGTTCTTC. It specifies CATSPSGPYNEQFF. This chain connects TRBV24-1 to TRBJ2-1, with 7 bases matching TRBD2. This CDR3 has 14 residues. Germline loops: CDR1 KGHDR, CDR2 SFDVKD. V was pared by 7 bases and J by 4 bases, with 6 bases of the junction left unmatched.

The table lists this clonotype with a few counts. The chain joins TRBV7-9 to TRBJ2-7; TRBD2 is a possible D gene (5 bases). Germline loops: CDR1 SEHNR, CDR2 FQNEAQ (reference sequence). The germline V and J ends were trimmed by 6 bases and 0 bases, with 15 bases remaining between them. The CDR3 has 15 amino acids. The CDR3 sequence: CASSFVSATSYEQYF. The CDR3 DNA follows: TGTGCCAGCAGTTTTGTTAGCGCAACCTCCTACGAGCAGTACTTC. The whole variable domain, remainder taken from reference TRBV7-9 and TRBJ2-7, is DTGVSQNPRHKITKRGQNVTFRCDPISEHNRLYWYRQTLGQGPEFLTYFQNEAQLEKSRLLSDRFSAERPKGSFSTLEIQRTEQGDSAMYLCASSFVSATSYEQYFGPGTRLTVT.

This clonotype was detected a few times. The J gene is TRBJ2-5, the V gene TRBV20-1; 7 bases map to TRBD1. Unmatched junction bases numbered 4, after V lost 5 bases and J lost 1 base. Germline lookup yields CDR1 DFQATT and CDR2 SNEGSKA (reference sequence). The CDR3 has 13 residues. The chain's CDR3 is CSALRDSQETQYF. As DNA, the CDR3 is TGCAGTGCTCTCCGGGACAGCCAAGAGACCCAGTACTTC.

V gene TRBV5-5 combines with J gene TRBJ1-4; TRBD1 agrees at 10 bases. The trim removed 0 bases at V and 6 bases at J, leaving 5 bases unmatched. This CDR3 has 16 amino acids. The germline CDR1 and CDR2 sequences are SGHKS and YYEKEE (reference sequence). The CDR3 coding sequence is TGTGCCAGCAGCTTGGCCCCCGGACAGGGGGATGAAAAACTGTTTTTT. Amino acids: CASSLAPGQGDEKLFF.

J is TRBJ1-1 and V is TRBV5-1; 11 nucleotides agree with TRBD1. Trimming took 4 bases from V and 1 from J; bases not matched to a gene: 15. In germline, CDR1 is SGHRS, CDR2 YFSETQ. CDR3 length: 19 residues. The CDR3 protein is CASSAGTGGGIVPNTEAFF. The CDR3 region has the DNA TGCGCCAGCAGCGCAGGGACAGGGGGTGGGATTGTTCCGAACACTGAAGCTTTCTTT.

CDR3 protein: CASKKLAIYNEQFF. The CDR3 bases are TGTGCCAGCAAGAAACTAGCGATCTACAATGAGCAGTTCTTC. The V call is TRBV6-2 or TRBV6-3, the J call TRBJ2-1, with TRBD2 matching over 7 bases. CDR1 MNHEY and CDR2 SVGEGT come from the germline V gene. Germline trimming cut 7 bases from V and 3 bases from J; bases unmatched to any gene: 6. The CDR3 is 14 amino acids.

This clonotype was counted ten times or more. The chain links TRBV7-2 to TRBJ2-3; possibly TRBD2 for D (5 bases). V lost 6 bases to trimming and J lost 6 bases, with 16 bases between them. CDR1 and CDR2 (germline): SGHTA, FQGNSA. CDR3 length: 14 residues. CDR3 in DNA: TGTGCCAGCAGGAGGGCTAGCTTAATGGATACGCAGTATTTT. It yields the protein CASRRASLMDTQYF.

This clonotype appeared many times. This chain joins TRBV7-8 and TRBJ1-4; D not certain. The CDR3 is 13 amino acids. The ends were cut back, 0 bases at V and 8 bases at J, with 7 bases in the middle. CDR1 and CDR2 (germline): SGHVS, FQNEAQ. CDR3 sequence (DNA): TGTGCCAGCAGCTTAGCGAGGGTGGAAAAACTGTTTTTT. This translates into CASSLARVEKLFF. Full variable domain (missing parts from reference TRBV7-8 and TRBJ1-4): GAGVSQSPRYKVAKRGQDVALRCDPISGHVSLFWYQQALGQGPEFLTYFQNEAQLDKSGLPSDRFFAERPEGSVSTLKIQRTQQEDSAVYLCASSLARVEKLFFGSGTQLSVL.

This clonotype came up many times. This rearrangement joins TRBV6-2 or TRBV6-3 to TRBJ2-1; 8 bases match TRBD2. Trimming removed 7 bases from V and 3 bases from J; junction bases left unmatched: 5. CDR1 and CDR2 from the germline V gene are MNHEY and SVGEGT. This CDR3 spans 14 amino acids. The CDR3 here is CASIKSGSYNEQFF. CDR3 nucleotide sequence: TGTGCCAGCATAAAAAGCGGGAGCTACAATGAGCAGTTCTTC.

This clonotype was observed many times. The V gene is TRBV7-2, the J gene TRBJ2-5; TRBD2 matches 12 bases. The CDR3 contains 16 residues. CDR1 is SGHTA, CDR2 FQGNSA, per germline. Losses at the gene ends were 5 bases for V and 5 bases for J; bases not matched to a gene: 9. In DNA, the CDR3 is TGTGCCAGCAGCCCGATGAGACTAGCGGGAGAGGAGACCCAGTACTTC. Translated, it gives CASSPMRLAGEETQYF.

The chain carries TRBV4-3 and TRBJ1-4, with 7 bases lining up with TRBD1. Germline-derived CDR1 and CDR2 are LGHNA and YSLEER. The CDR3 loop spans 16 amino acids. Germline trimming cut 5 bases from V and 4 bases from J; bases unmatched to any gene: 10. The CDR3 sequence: CASSIGQETFNEKLFF. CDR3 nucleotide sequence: TGCGCCAGCAGCATAGGACAGGAGACATTTAATGAAAAACTGTTTTTT.

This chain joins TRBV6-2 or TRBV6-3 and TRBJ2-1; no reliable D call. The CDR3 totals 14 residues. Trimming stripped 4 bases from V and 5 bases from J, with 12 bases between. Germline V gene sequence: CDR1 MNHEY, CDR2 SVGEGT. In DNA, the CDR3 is TGTGCCAGCAGTTTGGGCGGCCCAGACAATGAGCAGTTCTTC. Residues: CASSLGGPDNEQFF.

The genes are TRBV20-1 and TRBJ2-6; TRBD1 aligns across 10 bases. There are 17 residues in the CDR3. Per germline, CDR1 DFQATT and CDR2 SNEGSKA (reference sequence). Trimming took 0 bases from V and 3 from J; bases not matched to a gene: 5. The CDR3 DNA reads TGCAGTGCTAGAGAGACAGGGGGCGGGATTGGGGCCAACGTCCTGACTTTC. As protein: CSARETGGGIGANVLTF.

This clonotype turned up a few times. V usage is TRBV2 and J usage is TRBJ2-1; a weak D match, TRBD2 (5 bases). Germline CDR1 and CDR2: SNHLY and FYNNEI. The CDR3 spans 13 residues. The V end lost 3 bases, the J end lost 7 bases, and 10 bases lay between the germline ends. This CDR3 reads CASSELATNEQFF. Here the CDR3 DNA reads TGTGCCAGCAGTGAGCTAGCTACAAATGAGCAGTTCTTC. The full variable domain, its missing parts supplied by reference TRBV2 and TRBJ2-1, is EPEVTQTPSHQVTQMGQEVILRCVPISNHLYFYWYRQILGQKVEFLVSFYNNEISEKSEIFDDQFSVERPDGSNFTLKIRSTKLEDSAMYFCASSELATNEQFFGPGTRLTVL.

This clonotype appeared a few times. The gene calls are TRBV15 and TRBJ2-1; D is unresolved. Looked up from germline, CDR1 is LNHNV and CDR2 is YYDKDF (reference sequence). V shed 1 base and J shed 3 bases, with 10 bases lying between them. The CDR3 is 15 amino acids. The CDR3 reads CATSRGVRFYNEQFF. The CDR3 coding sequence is TGTGCCACCAGCAGAGGTGTCAGATTCTACAATGAGCAGTTCTTC.